This record covers a single T cell receptor (beta chain). This clonotype was detected ten times or more. Its antigen target is currently unknown. Per-base quality was not reported, and no clone a single base away is much larger than it. Library construction relied on 5' RACE. Instrument on record: Illumina HiSeq 2000. A universal primer binding site was added through template switching, and the final cDNA carried a unique molecular identifier so that TCR cDNA molecules could be counted accurately. Specific primers in the conserved constant-segment region were used to synthesize first-strand cDNA for TCR alpha and beta chains. Each cDNA library was double barcoded, with a SMART-Mk sample barcode plus Illumina barcodes, to control for contamination. TruSeq adapter sequences along with Illumina sample barcodes were introduced in two successive PCR steps. The Illumina HiSeq platform was used with custom primers to sequence TCR alpha and beta cDNA libraries. The original methods were these. Raw reads were processed with MiGEC to extract unique molecular identifiers, and MiXCR was used to determine CDR3 positions. For each individual, recombination models were inferred using an EM algorithm with the repgenHMM and IGoR tools. The analysis of shared clonotypes was done with the tcR package in R, with sharing normalized by the product of cloneset sizes. To study raw recombination without the effects of thymic and clonal selection, out-of-frame nonproductive sequences were analyzed. TCRdb reprocessing: public reads trimmed at Q25 with fastp, clones called with MiXCR, in-frame beta chains kept. Each CDR3 protein gets just one entry, which takes the most common genes and DNA from the rows behind it. The V and J calls follow TCRdb's processing rather than the paper's. Recorded for this sample are about 250,000 distinct CDR3 sequences; about 7.5% of them occurred a single time. Jointly, the top ten make up less than 6.5% of the sample.

This entry belongs to a study of identical twins (dated by TCRdb to about 2016). For the wider study: TCR alpha and beta repertoires from monozygotic twins, unrelated adults of various ages and cord blood were deep-sequenced to test whether fetal clonotypes persist. Replicate twin experiments were performed at different times using different library preparation protocols to rule out contamination.

Every donor in the study was a healthy Caucasian. Three pairs of female monozygotic twins, all aged roughly 18 to 29 years, were included in the twin cohort. Positive isolation kits from Invitrogen were used to isolate CD4+ and CD8+ T cell populations. Unmatched junction bases come to 5, with V trimmed by 2 bases and J by 0 bases. The CDR3 covers 17 residues, taking in both the cysteine and the phenylalanine. The sequence is cut down to CDR3 DNA, 51 bases in frame from base 1. Reading the germline V gene gives CDR1 MDHEN and CDR2 SYDVKM. General conclusions and limits of the study: In beta out-of-frame sequences, excess twin sharing was weaker, because having fewer shared sequences lowered the signal-to-noise ratio. Abundant cord blood beta clonotypes carried fewer insertions; young adult naive repertoires showed a weaker similar trend, while memory repertoires showed none. Because the same donors could not be followed over many years, the conclusions relied on cross-sectional statistical analysis. Zero-insertion analyses could be partly confounded by invariant T cells such as MAIT and iNKT, although diverse VJ usage argued against such confounding for most clonotypes. Compared with coincidental sharing between unrelated individuals, an excess of low generation-probability sequences was observed among out-of-frame TCR alpha sequences shared between twins. In monozygotic twins, out-of-frame TCR alpha sharing was systematically underestimated by recombination models, although the models agreed with sharing between unrelated individuals.

The sample was also reused in another study, on yellow fever vaccine responses in identical twins. The second study also describes: According to the authors, in identical twins the way T cells responded to vaccination appeared partly convergent and partly personalized. In the study, vaccine-responding T cell clones were precisely tracked in identical twins.

Sequencing was performed on CD8+ T cells sorted from blood. This chain is built from TRBV28 and TRBJ2-1, with TRBD1 identical over 9 junction bases. This receptor was identified in a woman younger than 30 in good health. At the DNA level, the sequence is TGTGCCAGCAGTTTACCCCGACAGGGGGTCTCCTACAATGAGCAGTTCTTC. Its protein reads: CASSLPRQGVSYNEQFF.